Shown below are 20 T cell receptor beta chains from a single sample sequenced in a study of control samples from healthy donors and cancer patients. Generated by immunoSEQ multiplex PCR, the TCRdb table keeps only in-frame clones and is missing some. The table includes around 230,000 clones, around 94% detected once. Specimen: blood. The receptors were sampled from a man aged 50-59 years in good health.

The rearrangement links TRBV6-5 to TRBJ1-2; TRBD1 agrees at 12 bases. Germline V gives CDR1 MNHEY, CDR2 SVGAGI. The V and J ends lost 6 bases and 4 bases, in that order; junction bases with no gene match: 3. The CDR3 length is 14 residues. Here the CDR3 DNA reads TGTGCCAGCAGCGGGGACAGGGGGCCCTATGGCTACACCTTC. Translation: CASSGDRGPYGYTF.

V and J are TRBV5-6 and TRBJ1-1; TRBD1 is a possible D gene (5 bases). V was trimmed by 2 bases and J by 0 bases, leaving 11 bases between them. The V gene's germline CDR1 is SGHDT and CDR2 YYEEEE. The CDR3 totals 15 residues. This CDR3 reads CASSFRVRLNTEAFF. The DNA for the CDR3 is TGTGCCAGCAGCTTCAGGGTCCGGCTGAACACTGAAGCTTTCTTT.

The chain links TRBV5-4 to TRBJ2-1; D may be TRBD2 (6 bases). Germline V gives CDR1 SGHNT, CDR2 YYREEE (reference sequence). Trimming pared 10 bases from V and 6 bases from J, leaving 20 bases between. This CDR3 region has 14 residues. In DNA, the CDR3 is TGTGCCGGTCCGACGGGGCCCGGGGGCAATGAGCAGTTCTTC. Translating gives CAGPTGPGGNEQFF.

V and J are TRBV3-1 (or the pseudogene TRBV3-2) and TRBJ2-7; 9 positions agree with TRBD2. The germline V gene encodes CDR1 LGHDT and CDR2 YNNKEL (reference sequence). The J segment lost 1 base and the V segment lost 1 base, leaving 11 bases of the junction unmatched. This CDR3 spans 18 amino acids. CDR3 bases: TGTGCCAGCAGCCAAGTGATAGCGGGGGCCCTAAGGTCCTACGAGCAGTACTTC. Its translation: CASSQVIAGALRSYEQYF.

The chain employs TRBV20-1 and TRBJ1-4; possibly TRBD1 for D (6 bases). V lost 3 bases, J lost 6 bases, and 17 bases lay in between. The CDR3 has 15 amino acids. Germline V gene sequence: CDR1 DFQATT, CDR2 SNEGSKA (reference sequence). The CDR3 here is CSASQGSGEDEKLFF. The CDR3 region has the DNA TGCAGTGCTAGTCAGGGGTCAGGGGAGGATGAAAAACTGTTTTTT.

The V gene is TRBV28, the J gene TRBJ1-6; tentatively, D is TRBD1 (5 bases). The CDR3 is 14 amino acids. The germline gives CDR1 MDHEN, CDR2 SYDVKM. V was trimmed by 3 bases and J by 7 bases, leaving 10 bases between them. The CDR3 protein is CASSLRQGNSPLHF. CDR3 bases: TGTGCCAGCAGTTTGAGGCAGGGAAATTCACCCCTCCACTTT.

This clone was picked up one time. CDR3 sequence: CASSRGLLNTEAFF. DNA for the CDR3: TGTGCCAGTAGTAGGGGACTGTTGAACACTGAAGCTTTCTTT. This rearrangement joins TRBV19 to TRBJ1-1; a possible D gene is TRBD1 (5 bases). Trimming pared 4 bases from V and 0 bases from J, leaving 9 bases between. CDR1 and CDR2 from the germline V gene are LNHDA and SQIVND (reference sequence). The CDR3 is 14 residues long.

The J gene is TRBJ2-6, the V gene TRBV7-9, with D uncertain. This CDR3 has 17 residues. In germline, CDR1 is SEHNR, CDR2 FQNEAQ (reference sequence). V was shortened by 2 bases and J by 0 bases, with 11 bases between the two germline ends. In DNA form, the CDR3 reads TGTGCCAGCAGCTTAAGCTTCGCCCTCTCTGGGGCCAACGTCCTGACTTTC. Protein: CASSLSFALSGANVLTF.

CDR3 DNA sequence: TGTGCCAGCAGCCGACTAGCGGGTAGCACAGATACGCAGTATTTT. Translation: CASSRLAGSTDTQYF. The J gene is TRBJ2-3, the V gene TRBV7-6; 10 nucleotides match TRBD2. Unmatched junction bases numbered 2, after V lost 5 bases and J lost 0 bases. The CDR3 is 15 amino acids. CDR1 and CDR2 (germline): SGHVS, FNYEAQ.

The rearrangement joins TRBV16 to TRBJ1-5, with D unclear. Per germline, CDR1 KGHSY and CDR2 FQNENV. CDR3 size: 14 residues. Trimming took 2 bases from V and 3 from J, leaving 8 bases between them. The CDR3 nucleotides read TGTGCCAGCAGCCAACCATATTTCAATCAGCCCCAGCATTTT. Translation gives CASSQPYFNQPQHF.

The V gene is TRBV2, the J gene TRBJ2-7; 12 bases fit TRBD2. In germline, CDR1 is SNHLY, CDR2 FYNNEI. Unmatched junction bases numbered 3, after V lost 6 bases and J lost 3 bases. CDR3 length equals 14 residues. The CDR3 nucleotides read TGTGCCAGCAGCACGACTAGCGGGGGCTACGAGCAGTACTTC. Translating it yields CASSTTSGGYEQYF.

In DNA form, the CDR3 reads TGTGCCAGGGAGCTGTTGGGCACTGAAGCTTTCTTT. Encoded protein: CARELLGTEAFF. The chain is built from TRBV2 and TRBJ1-1; D call uncertain. CDR1 is SNHLY and CDR2 is FYNNEI in the germline V gene. V was shortened by 9 bases and J by 4 bases, with 12 bases between the two germline ends. The CDR3 loop spans 12 amino acids.

The chain couples TRBV10-3 to TRBJ2-2, with 7 bases fitting TRBD1. After removal of 6 bases from V and 4 bases from J, the junction contained 8 bases not matched to a gene. The CDR3 is 15 residues long. Germline CDR1 is ENHRY and CDR2 is SYGVKD. Here the CDR3 reads CAIRTTGLGTGELFF. In nucleotides, the CDR3 is TGTGCCATCAGGACGACAGGGTTGGGCACCGGGGAGCTGTTTTTT.

V gene TRBV28 combines with J gene TRBJ1-2; perhaps TRBD1 as D (6 bases). Trimming shortened V by 6 bases and J by 4 bases, and 18 bases separated the two germline ends. The V gene's germline CDR1 is MDHEN and CDR2 SYDVKM. This CDR3 has 15 amino acids. The CDR3 nucleotides are TGTGCCAGCAGGTACCGGGGACACCTTTTCTATGGCTACACCTTC. Its translation: CASRYRGHLFYGYTF.

The CDR3 nucleotides read TGTGCCAGCAGCCGTCAAAGGGGCGATGAAGCTTTCTTT. Its protein is CASSRQRGDEAFF. The chain has TRBV4-2 and TRBJ1-1; D might be TRBD1 (5 bases). Germline CDR1 and CDR2: LGHNA and YNFKEQ. The length of the CDR3 is 13 residues. The germline V and J ends were trimmed by 4 bases and 7 bases, with 13 bases remaining between them.

The gene calls are TRBV2 and TRBJ2-3; D remains unclear. Germline V CDR1 and CDR2: SNHLY, FYNNEI. Trimming left V 3 bases short and J 4 bases short, with 5 bases between. The CDR3 sequence is 12 residues long. The CDR3, as DNA: TGTGCCAGCAGTGACGCCCCAGATACGCAGTATTTT. Encoded protein: CASSDAPDTQYF.

V gene TRBV28 combines with J gene TRBJ1-1, with 7 bases lining up with TRBD1. V shed 6 bases, J shed 11 bases, and the junction held 9 bases outside the gene matches. The CDR3 has 12 residues. CDR1 is MDHEN, CDR2 SYDVKM, per germline. The CDR3 loop reads CASRLQTGPAFF. The CDR3 region has the DNA TGTGCCAGCAGACTCCAGACAGGGCCGGCTTTCTTT. Full variable domain (rest looked up from reference TRBV28 and TRBJ1-1): DVKVTQSSRYLVKRTGEKVFLECVQDMDHENMFWYRQDPGLGLRLIYFSYDVKMKEKGDIPEGYSVSREKKERFSLILESASTNQTSMYLCASRLQTGPAFFGQGTRLTVV.

V gene TRBV4-2 combines with J gene TRBJ1-1; no firm D call. Germline V gene sequence: CDR1 LGHNA, CDR2 YNFKEQ. V dropped 1 base and J dropped 0 bases, with 9 bases sitting between them. The CDR3 has 15 amino acids. The CDR3 coding sequence is TGTGCCAGCAGCCAAGTTACCGATATGAACACTGAAGCTTTCTTT. Its protein product is CASSQVTDMNTEAFF.

The V gene is TRBV18, the J gene TRBJ1-4; tentative D call: TRBD1 (5 bases). CDR3 length equals 16 residues. CDR1 is KGHSH, CDR2 LQKENI, per germline. The germline V and J ends were trimmed by 0 bases and 0 bases, with 8 bases remaining between them. In DNA, the CDR3 is TGTGCCAGCTCACCACCGACAGTTGCAACTAATGAAAAACTGTTTTTT. Its translation is CASSPPTVATNEKLFF. Based on the CDR3 plus reference TRBV18 and TRBJ1-4, the full variable domain is NAGVMQNPRHLVRRRGQEARLRCSPMKGHSHVYWYRQLPEEGLKFMVYLQKENIIDESGMPKERFSAEFPKEGPSILRIQQVVRGDSAAYFCASSPPTVATNEKLFFGSGTQLSVL.

The rearrangement joins TRBV7-2 to TRBJ1-5; 7 bases map to TRBD1. V was clipped by 3 bases and J by 7 bases; unmatched bases: 9. CDR3 length equals 15 residues. Per germline, CDR1 SGHTA and CDR2 FQGNSA. The CDR3: CASSLGQTQVQPQHF. The DNA of the CDR3 is TGTGCCAGCAGCTTGGGACAGACACAGGTGCAGCCCCAGCATTTT.